A selection of T cell receptor beta chains follows, all from one sample in a study of shared clonotypes between healthy human individuals. The protocol was immunoSEQ multiplex PCR, while the TCRdb copy is restricted to in-frame clones and leaves out a portion. The sample lists about 320,000 clones; over 75% were seen once. Sequences were obtained from memory CD8+ T cells sorted from blood. Receptors were obtained from a young man in good health. The CDR3 runs from the conserved cysteine through the conserved F or W. The D gene is left open where the match is weak. For some rows the clone size is stated as once, few or many, or as a class when expanded; others skip it.

>NA|TRBV28|NA|TRBJ1-2
TGTGCCAGCAGTTTAGGACTGGGAGATGGCTACACCTTC
CASSLGLGDGYTF
>NA|TRBV27|TRBD1|TRBJ1-2
TGTGCCAGCAGTCCCGGGACAGGGGGTTGGGGCTATGGCTACACCTTC
CASSPGTGGWGYGYTF
>once|TRBV11-2|NA|TRBJ2-7
TGTGCCAGCAGCTTAATAGGACCCTCCCAGTACTTC
CASSLIGPSQYF
>NA|TRBV10-2|NA|TRBJ2-3
TGCGCCAGCAGTGATAAGGAGGCTGGGGGAGATACGCAGTATTTT
CASSDKEAGGDTQYF
>NA|TRBV4-1|NA|TRBJ2-4
TGCGCCAGCAGCCAAGAGGGGAACATTCAGTACTTC
CASSQEGNIQYF
>NA|TRBV5-1|TRBD1|TRBJ1-1
TGCGCCAGCAGCTTGCATGGGACAGGCCTCCCGACGACTGAAGCTTTCTTT
CASSLHGTGLPTTEAFF
>NA|TRBV7-2|NA|TRBJ2-2
TGTGCCAGCAGCTTAGAATATACCGGGGAGCTGTTTTTT
CASSLEYTGELFF
>NA|TRBV18|NA|TRBJ2-6
TGTGCCAGCTCACCACCGGGATTAATCTCTGGGGCCAACGTCCTGACTTTC
CASSPPGLISGANVLTF
>NA|TRBV18|NA|TRBJ1-6
TGTGCCAGCTCTCCTAGGACGGGCGGGAGCTCCTATAATTCACCCCTCCACTTT
CASSPRTGGSSYNSPLHF
>NA|TRBV29-1|NA|TRBJ2-7
TGCAGCGTTGCCGGGCCCACATCCGAGCAGTACTTC
CSVAGPTSEQYF
>NA|TRBV19|NA|TRBJ2-7
TGTGCCAGTAGTTCACAGGGAACCTACGAGCAGTACTTC
CASSSQGTYEQYF
>NA|TRBV30|NA|TRBJ2-1
TGTGCCTGGAGTGCTCTGGCATACAATGAGCAGTTCTTC
CAWSALAYNEQFF
>NA|TRBV27|NA|TRBJ2-7
TGTGCCAGCAGTTTCGTCGACAGGACCTACGAGCAGTACTTC
CASSFVDRTYEQYF
>NA|TRBV27|TRBD1|TRBJ1-5
TGTGCCAGCAGTCCAGGGACAGGGTCCAATCAGCCCCAGCATTTT
CASSPGTGSNQPQHF
>NA|TRBV15|NA|TRBJ2-3
TGTGCCACCAGGGGAGAACTAGATATGCAGTATTTT
CATRGELDMQYF
>NA|TRBV7-9|TRBD2|TRBJ2-1
TGTGCCAGCAGCTTATTTGCGGGAGAAGGCAATGAGCAGTTCTTC
CASSLFAGEGNEQFF
>NA|TRBV4-2|NA|TRBJ2-5
TGTGCCAGCAGCCAAGATAGATGGGGCAGGGAGGGGGACCAAGAGACCCAGTACTTC
CASSQDRWGREGDQETQYF
>NA|TRBV5-6|NA|TRBJ2-7
TGTGCCAGCAGCTTGGGGCAGTTCTACGAGCAGTACTTC
CASSLGQFYEQYF
>NA|TRBV18|TRBD1|TRBJ1-4
TGTGCCAGCTCACGAACAGGGACAGCTAATGAAAAACTGTTTTTT
CASSRTGTANEKLFF
>NA|TRBV29-1|TRBD2|TRBJ2-1
TGCAGCGTTGATCCCTTCACTAGCGGCTCCTACAATGAGCAGTTCTTC
CSVDPFTSGSYNEQFF